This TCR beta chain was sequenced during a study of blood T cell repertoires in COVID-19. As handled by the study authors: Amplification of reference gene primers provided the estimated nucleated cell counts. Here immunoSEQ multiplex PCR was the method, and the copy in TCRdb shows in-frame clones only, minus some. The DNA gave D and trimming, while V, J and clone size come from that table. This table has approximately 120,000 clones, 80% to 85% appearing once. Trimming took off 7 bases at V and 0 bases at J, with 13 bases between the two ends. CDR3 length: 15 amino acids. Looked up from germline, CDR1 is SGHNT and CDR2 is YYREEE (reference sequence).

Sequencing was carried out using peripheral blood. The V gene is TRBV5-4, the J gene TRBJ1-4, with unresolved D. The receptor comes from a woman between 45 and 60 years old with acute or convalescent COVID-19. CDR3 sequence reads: CASGSVGATNEKLFF. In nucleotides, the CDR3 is TGTGCCAGCGGGTCTGTCGGAGCAACTAATGAAAAACTGTTTTTT.